This TCR beta chain was profiled in a study of T cell repertoires in aging, cancer and after chemotherapy (dated by TCRdb to about 2019). Some background on the complete study: Donors spanned six age groups from 30 or younger to 70 or older, with at least three individuals per group. In the hematological group, paired pre- and post-chemotherapy samples were obtained from chronic lymphocytic leukemia patients treated with fludarabine- or bendamustine-based regimens. Alongside approximately 95 healthy donors serving as a reference group, the cohort included approximately 220 cancer patients, of whom roughly 90 had hematological cancers and fewer than 140 had solid cancers. About 8.3 million TCR reads were contained in the full dataset. To look at immunoaging and at how T cells reconstitute after chemotherapy, the study profiled TCR beta repertoires in peripheral blood from both healthy donors and cancer patients. The full study reports these points: Median generation probability increased over the chemotherapy interval in both cancer cohorts, suggesting repertoire reconstitution through rebound thymic output. Hematological cancer patients had infiltration of lymphoid organs, and this infiltration may itself impair thymic emigration or peripheral T cell expansion. The authors noted that the repertoire data do not allow conclusions about immunological memory after chemotherapy. Significantly lower blood TCR diversity and higher clonality were observed in untreated patients with hematological or solid cancers than in age-matched healthy donors. In healthy donors, the decline in TCR diversity with age was mainly explained by loss of richness, whereas in cancer patients loss of evenness was also found to contribute.

TCR beta rearrangements were amplified from genomic DNA extracted from peripheral blood rather than from sorted cells or RNA. Using a mixed TRB-A/B primer pool, multiplex touch-down PCR amplified rearranged TRB sequences covering the V, D and J segments. Illumina adapters and sample indices were attached to the amplicons in two consecutive PCR reactions using Phusion HS II polymerase. The amplicons were purified from gel with the NucleoSpin Gel and PCR Clean-up kit and then assessed with Qubit and an Agilent 2100 Bioanalyzer. Sequencing of the libraries was done on an Illumina MiSeq with paired-end, single-indexed 600-cycle runs. In the original analysis: TRB sequences were processed with MiXCR versions 2.12 and 3.0.5. A clone was defined as each unique CDR3 nucleotide sequence, and only productive sequences supported by at least two reads were kept. Repertoire metrics included Shannon diversity, evenness, clonality (one minus evenness), and alpha-parameterized diversity profiles from alpha 0 to 5. The IGoR algorithm was used to calculate generation probabilities of clones in the paired pre- and post-chemotherapy samples. The raw public data were reprocessed by TCRdb itself: fastp quality trimming at Q25, MiXCR clonotype calling, in-frame beta chains only. CDR3 protein duplicates are merged, each entry listing the most common genes and DNA. None of the V and J calls come from the authors' own analysis; TCRdb made them. Within this sample are more than 1,000 distinct CDR3 sequences, with roughly 25% of them counted one time only. The ten top clones hold under 13% of the sample.

The CDR3 sequence holds 15 residues, the cysteine and phenylalanine included. Here the CDR3 DNA is all that survives: 45 bases in frame from base 1. The germline V gene encodes CDR1 SEHNR and CDR2 FQNEAQ (reference sequence). Based on its abundance in the sample, this clonotype is medium-sized (0.01 to 0.1%). Its specific antigen is unknown. One junction end does not reproduce the germline sequence, and a read error may be involved. The sequence links TRBV7-9 to TRBJ2-7; 14 bases in the middle match TRBD2. The sequenced material came from blood. The source of this sequence is a human donor with a blood cancer. The CDR3 amino acid sequence is: CASSLSQGLAGAGVF. The DNA sequence is as follows: TGTGCCAGCAGCTTATCCCAGGGACTAGCGGGAGCTGGCGTCTTC. The variable domain in full, with residues beyond the CDR3 obtained from the reference TRBV7-9 and TRBJ2-7 genes, is DTGVSQNPRHKITKRGQNVTFRCDPISEHNRLYWYRQTLGQGPEFLTYFQNEAQLEKSRLLSDRFSAERPKGSFSTLEIQRTEQGDSAMYLCASSLSQGLAGAGVFGPGTRLTVT.